This TCR beta chain emerged from a study of cytomegalovirus exposure and HLA in healthy donors. Study-wide findings and caveats: Sequencing had likely introduced a cluster of highly shared sequence variants as an artifact. Researchers counted around 160 TCR beta chains as cytomegalovirus-associated.

Primers for the PCR totalled 60 Vbeta and 13 Jbeta. Generated by immunoSEQ multiplex PCR, the TCRdb table keeps only in-frame clones and is missing some. The sample has 69,000 or so clones; more than 75% are singletons. This clone was seen just once. Its antigen is not identified. The germline V gene encodes CDR1 MDHEN and CDR2 SYDVKM. The CDR3 loop spans 17 amino acids. Trimming left V 3 bases short and J 3 bases short, with 18 bases between. The chain is built from TRBV28 and TRBJ1-5, with D unclear. This clonotype originated in a man between 18 and 29 years old in good health and CMV-seronegative. Material: PBMCs. The CDR3 nucleotides are TGTGCCAGCAGTTTTTGGGTGGTGGGCCACATCAATCAGCCCCAGCATTTT. This translates into CASSFWVVGHINQPQHF.